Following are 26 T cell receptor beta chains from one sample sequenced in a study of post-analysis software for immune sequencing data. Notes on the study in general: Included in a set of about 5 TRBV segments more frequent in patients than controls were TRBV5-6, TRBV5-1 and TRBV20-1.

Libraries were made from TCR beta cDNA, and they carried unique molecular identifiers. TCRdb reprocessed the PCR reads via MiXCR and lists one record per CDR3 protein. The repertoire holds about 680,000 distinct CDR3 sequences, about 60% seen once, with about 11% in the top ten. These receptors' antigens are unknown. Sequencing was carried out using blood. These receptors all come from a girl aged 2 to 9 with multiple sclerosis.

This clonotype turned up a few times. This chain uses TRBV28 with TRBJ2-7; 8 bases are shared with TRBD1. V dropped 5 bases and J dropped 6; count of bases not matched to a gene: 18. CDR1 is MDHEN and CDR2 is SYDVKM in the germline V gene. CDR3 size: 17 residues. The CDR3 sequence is CASSLTRLDRVKSEQYF. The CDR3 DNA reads TGTGCCAGCAGTCTAACCCGACTGGACAGGGTGAAAAGCGAGCAGTACTTC.

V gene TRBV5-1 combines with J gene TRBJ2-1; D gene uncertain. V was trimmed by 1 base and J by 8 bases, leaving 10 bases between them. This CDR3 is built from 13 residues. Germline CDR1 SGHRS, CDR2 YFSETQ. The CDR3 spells CASSLWSADEQFF. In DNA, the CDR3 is TGCGCCAGCAGCTTGTGGTCAGCCGATGAGCAGTTCTTC.

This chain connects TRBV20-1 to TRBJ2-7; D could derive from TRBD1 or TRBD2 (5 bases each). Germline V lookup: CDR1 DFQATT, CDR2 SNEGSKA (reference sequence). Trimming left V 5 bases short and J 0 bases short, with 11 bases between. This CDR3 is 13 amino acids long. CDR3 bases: TGCAGTGCTGCCGGGACCAGCTCCTACGAGCAGTACTTC. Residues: CSAAGTSSYEQYF.

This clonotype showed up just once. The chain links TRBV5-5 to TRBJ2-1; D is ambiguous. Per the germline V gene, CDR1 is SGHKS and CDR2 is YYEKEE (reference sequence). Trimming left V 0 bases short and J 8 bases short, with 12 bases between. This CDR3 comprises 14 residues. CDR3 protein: CASSLETLDYEQFF. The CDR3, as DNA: TGTGCCAGCAGCTTGGAGACTCTTGACTATGAGCAGTTCTTC.

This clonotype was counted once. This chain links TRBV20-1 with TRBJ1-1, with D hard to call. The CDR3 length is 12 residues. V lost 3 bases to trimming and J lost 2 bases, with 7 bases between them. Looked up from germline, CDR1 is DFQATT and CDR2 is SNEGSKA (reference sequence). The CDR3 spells CSASLDNTEAFF. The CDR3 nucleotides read TGCAGTGCTAGTCTAGATAACACTGAAGCTTTCTTT.

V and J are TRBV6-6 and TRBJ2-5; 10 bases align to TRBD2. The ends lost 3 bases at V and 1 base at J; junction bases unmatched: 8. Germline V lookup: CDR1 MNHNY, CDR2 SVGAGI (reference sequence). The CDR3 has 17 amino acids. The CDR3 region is CASSYVVSGGAQETQYF. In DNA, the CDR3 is TGTGCCAGCAGTTATGTTGTGAGCGGGGGGGCCCAAGAGACCCAGTACTTC.

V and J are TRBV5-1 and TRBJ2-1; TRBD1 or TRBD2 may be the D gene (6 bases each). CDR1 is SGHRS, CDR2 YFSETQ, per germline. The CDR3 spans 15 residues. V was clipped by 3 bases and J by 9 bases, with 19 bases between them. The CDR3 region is CASSSLTGTLREQFF. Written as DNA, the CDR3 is TGCGCCAGCAGCTCTCTAACAGGGACTCTGCGTGAGCAGTTCTTC.

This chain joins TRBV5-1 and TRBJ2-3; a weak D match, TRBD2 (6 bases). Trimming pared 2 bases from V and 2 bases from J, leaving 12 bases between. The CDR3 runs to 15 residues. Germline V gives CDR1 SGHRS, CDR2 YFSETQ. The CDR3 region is CASSFAGSPTDTQYF. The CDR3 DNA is TGCGCCAGCAGCTTTGCCGGGAGCCCCACAGATACGCAGTATTTT.

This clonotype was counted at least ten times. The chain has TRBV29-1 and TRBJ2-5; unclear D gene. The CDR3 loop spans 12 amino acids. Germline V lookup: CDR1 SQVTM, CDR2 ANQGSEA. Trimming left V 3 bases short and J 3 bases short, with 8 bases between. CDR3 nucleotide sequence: TGCAGCGTTGAGGCAGCCGAAGAGACCCAGTACTTC. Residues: CSVEAAEETQYF. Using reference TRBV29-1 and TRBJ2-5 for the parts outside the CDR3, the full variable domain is SAVISQKPSRDICQRGTSLTIQCQVDSQVTMMFWYRQQPGQSLTLIATANQGSEATYESGFVIDKFPISRPNLTFSTLTVSNMSPEDSSIYLCSVEAAEETQYFGPGTRLLVL.

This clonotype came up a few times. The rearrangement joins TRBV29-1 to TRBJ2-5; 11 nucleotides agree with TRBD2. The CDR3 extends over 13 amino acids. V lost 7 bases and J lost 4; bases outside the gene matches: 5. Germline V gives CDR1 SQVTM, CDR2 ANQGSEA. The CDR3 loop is CSARLAGRETQYF. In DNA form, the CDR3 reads TGCAGCGCTCGACTAGCGGGGAGAGAGACCCAGTACTTC.

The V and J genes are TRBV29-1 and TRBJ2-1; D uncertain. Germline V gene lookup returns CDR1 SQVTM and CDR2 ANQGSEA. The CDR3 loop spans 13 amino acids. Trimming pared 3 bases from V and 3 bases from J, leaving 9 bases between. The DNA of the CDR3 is TGCAGCGTTGATGGGCAGCTCTACAATGAGCAGTTCTTC. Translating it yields CSVDGQLYNEQFF.

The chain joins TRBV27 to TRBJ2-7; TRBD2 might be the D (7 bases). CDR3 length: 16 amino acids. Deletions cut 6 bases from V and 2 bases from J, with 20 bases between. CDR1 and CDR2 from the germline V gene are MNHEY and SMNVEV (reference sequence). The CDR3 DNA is TGTGCCAGCAGCTGGGGAGGGGGGCCTTCCCCCTACGAGCAGTACTTC. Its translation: CASSWGGGPSPYEQYF.

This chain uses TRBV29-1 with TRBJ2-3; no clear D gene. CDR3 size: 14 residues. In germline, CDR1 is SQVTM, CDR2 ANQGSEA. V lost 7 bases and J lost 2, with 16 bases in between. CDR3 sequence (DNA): TGCAGCGCCCGATCGGCAGGTACCACAGATACGCAGTATTTT. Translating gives CSARSAGTTDTQYF.

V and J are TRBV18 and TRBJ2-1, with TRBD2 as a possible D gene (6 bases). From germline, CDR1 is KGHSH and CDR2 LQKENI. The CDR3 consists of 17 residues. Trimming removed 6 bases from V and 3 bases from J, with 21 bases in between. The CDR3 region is CASSRAGRDGFYNEQFF. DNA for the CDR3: TGTGCCAGCTCCCGTGCCGGGCGGGATGGCTTCTACAATGAGCAGTTCTTC.

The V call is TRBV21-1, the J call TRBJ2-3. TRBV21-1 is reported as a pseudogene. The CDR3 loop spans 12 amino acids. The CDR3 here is CASSLRTYTQYF. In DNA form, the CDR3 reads TGTGCCAGCAGCTTGCGGACATATACGCAGTATTTT.

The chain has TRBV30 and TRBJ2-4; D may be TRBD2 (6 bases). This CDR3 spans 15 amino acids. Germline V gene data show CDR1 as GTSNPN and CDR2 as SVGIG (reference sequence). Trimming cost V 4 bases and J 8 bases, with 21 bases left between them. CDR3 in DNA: TGTGCCTGGAAGGAACCGGCACCCTGGGAGGACATTCAGTACTTC. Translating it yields CAWKEPAPWEDIQYF.

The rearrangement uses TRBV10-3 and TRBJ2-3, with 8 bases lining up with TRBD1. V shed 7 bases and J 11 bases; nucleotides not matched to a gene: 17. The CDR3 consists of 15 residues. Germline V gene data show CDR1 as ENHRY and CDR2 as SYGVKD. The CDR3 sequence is CAITEGQGIGLLQYF. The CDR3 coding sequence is TGTGCCATCACGGAAGGACAGGGTATAGGGTTATTGCAGTATTTT.

CDR3 nucleotide sequence: TGCGCCAGCAGCTTGGAGGCAGGGATCAATCAGCCCCAGCATTTT. It yields the protein CASSLEAGINQPQHF. The genes are TRBV5-1 and TRBJ1-5; possible D gene TRBD1, 5 bases. The V end was cut by 0 bases, the J end by 3 bases, with 10 bases between. The V gene's germline CDR1 is SGHRS and CDR2 YFSETQ. This CDR3 region has 15 residues.

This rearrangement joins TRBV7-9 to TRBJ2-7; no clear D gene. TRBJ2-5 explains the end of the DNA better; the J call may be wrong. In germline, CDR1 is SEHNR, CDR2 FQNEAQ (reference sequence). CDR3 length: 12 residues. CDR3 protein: CASSLSYGTQYF. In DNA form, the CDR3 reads TGTGCCAGCAGCTTAAGTTACGGGACCCAGTACTTC.

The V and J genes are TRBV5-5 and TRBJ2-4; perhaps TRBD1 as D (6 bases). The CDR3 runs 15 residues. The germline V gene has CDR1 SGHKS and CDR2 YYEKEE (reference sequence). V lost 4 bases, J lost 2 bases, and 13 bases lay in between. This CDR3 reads CASSPPDSTKNIQYF. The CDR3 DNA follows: TGTGCCAGCAGCCCTCCGGACAGCACCAAAAACATTCAGTACTTC.

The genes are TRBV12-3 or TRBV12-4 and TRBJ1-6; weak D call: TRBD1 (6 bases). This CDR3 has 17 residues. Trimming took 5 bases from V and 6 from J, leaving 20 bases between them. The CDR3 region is CASSHPGGMEINSPLHF. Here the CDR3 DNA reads TGTGCCAGCAGTCACCCTGGGGGCATGGAGATTAATTCACCCCTCCACTTT.

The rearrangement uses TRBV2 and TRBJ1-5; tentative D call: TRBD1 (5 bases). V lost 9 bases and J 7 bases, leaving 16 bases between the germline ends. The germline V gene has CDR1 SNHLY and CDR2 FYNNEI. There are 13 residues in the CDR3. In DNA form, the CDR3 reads TGTGCCAGGGGAACAGGAGGTGAACAGCCCCAGCATTTT. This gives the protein CARGTGGEQPQHF. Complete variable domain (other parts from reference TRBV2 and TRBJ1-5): EPEVTQTPSHQVTQMGQEVILRCVPISNHLYFYWYRQILGQKVEFLVSFYNNEISEKSEIFDDQFSVERPDGSNFTLKIRSTKLEDSAMYFCARGTGGEQPQHFGDGTRLSIL.

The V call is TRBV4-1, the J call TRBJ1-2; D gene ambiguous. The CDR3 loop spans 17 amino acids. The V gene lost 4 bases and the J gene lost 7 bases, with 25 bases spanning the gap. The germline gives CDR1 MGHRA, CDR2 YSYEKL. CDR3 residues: CASSRFSKSTTSRGYTF. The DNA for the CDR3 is TGCGCCAGCAGCCGATTTAGTAAATCGACTACCTCTCGTGGCTACACCTTC.

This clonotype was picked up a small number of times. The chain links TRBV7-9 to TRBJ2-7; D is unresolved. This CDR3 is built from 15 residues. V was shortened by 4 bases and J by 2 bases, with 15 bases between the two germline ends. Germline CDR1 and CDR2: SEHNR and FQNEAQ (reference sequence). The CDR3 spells CASSSEFTDTYEQYF. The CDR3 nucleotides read TGTGCCAGCAGCTCCGAATTTACAGATACCTACGAGCAGTACTTC.

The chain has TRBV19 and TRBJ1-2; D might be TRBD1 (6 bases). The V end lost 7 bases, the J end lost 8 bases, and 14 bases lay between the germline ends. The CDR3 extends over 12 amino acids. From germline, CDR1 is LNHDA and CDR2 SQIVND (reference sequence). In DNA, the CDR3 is TGTGCCAGTAAACGGGGGCTAGAGGGCTACACCTTC. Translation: CASKRGLEGYTF.

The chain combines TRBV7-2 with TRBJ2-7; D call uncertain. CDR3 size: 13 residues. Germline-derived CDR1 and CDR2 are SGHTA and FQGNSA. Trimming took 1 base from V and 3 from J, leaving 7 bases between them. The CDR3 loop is CASSLEPRYEQYF. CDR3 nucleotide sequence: TGTGCCAGCAGCTTAGAGCCGCGCTACGAGCAGTACTTC.